The clone carrying this T cell receptor beta chain has a handful of counts. This record comes from a study of regulatory T cells in long-lasting Graves disease. On the study more broadly: Patients with persistent Graves' disease had over 5 years of antithyroid drugs and persistent TSH receptor antibodies.

Arm-PCR with iRepertoire HTBI primers amplified the CDR3 regions for these TCR beta libraries. One entry per CDR3 protein results from TCRdb running MiXCR on the multiplex PCR reads. The sample has 700,000 or so distinct CDR3 sequences, about 30% seen once. The CDR3 runs to 17 residues. V dropped 3 bases and J dropped 6; count of bases not matched to a gene: 12. Germline CDR1 and CDR2: LGHDT and YNNKEL (reference sequence). Time point specified: persistent/refractory GD, antithyroid drugs over 5 years with positive TRAb. From PBMCs, RNA was extracted and then used to make the TCR library. Here the sequenced sample was peripheral blood mononuclear cells (PBMCs), taken when the disease was refractory, from a patient treated with antithyroid drugs. This sequence joins TRBV3-1 and TRBJ2-1; TRBD2 agrees at 9 bases. This receptor was taken from a female donor with Graves disease. The CDR3 DNA follows: TGTGCCAGCAGCCAGGGGGTTGGCGGGAGGGCGGTCAATGAGCAGTTCTTC. Its protein is CASSQGVGGRAVNEQFF.